This T cell receptor (beta chain) was sequenced during a study of blood T cell repertoires in COVID-19 (dated by TCRdb to 2018 to 2021). For the wider study: Samples from collaborators originated in the United States, Italy and Spain and spanned both the acute and convalescent phases of COVID-19. The material from the prospective study consisted of cDNA or gDNA derived from T cells, B-cell-depleted T cells, or PBMCs. Subjects who had been exposed to COVID-19, were actively infected with it, or had recovered from it provided the deeply sampled blood TCRbeta repertoires that made up the dataset. The repertoires were released in a freely available public database intended as a resource for research on the immune response to SARS-CoV-2. Samples came from the ongoing ImmuneRACE study (first 160 participants) plus 1,254 subjects from 6 global collaborators. Nearly every sample came with metadata listing a de-identified subject ID, COVID-19 status, age in years and sex. Where HLA class I and class II types were available, the types were taken from metadata supplied by the sample provider, not from assay-based typing. What the research found in general, with its limitations: The amount of clinical and demographic metadata varied by source and participant and was provided uncurated.

TCRbeta CDR3 regions were amplified from genomic DNA by means of the immunoSEQ Assay, a bias-controlled multiplex PCR. Under the source paper's analysis protocol: Within the assay, amplification of reference gene primers was used to estimate how many nucleated cells each sample contained. To quantify the absolute abundance of each unique TCRbeta CDR3 rearrangement, sequence reads were collapsed and filtered. For each sample, productive Simpson clonality was calculated as the square root of Simpson's diversity index across productive rearrangements. Drawn from immuneACCESS, this table holds only the in-frame rearrangements with V and J called that TCRdb kept. Clones are partly lost; checked studies trace under half to an unresolved V gene and leave the rest unexplained. That table is the source of V, J and clone size, and D and trimming were worked out from the DNA. The sample yields roughly 320,000 clones; roughly nine tenths were counted once. The top ten hold roughly 3.9% of the sample.

About this clone: Its specific antigen is unknown. Base qualities are not recorded, but no much larger clone differs from it by a single base.

V is pared back by 5 bases and J by 10 bases, with 15 bases lying between the germline termini. The CDR3 holds 13 amino acids from the cysteine to the phenylalanine. The DNA shown is the 39-base CDR3, in frame from base 1. The germline V gene encodes CDR1 SGHNT and CDR2 YENEEA. Participants in the prospective study were aged about 18 to 95 years, lived in 24 United States geographic areas, and enrolled through a virtual design. In the prospective study, participants were assigned to cohorts based on the clinical history participants reported in a screening survey and a study questionnaire. Exposed participants had been in contact, within 2 weeks of entering the study, with a person who had a PCR-confirmed or clinician-diagnosed case of COVID-19. Each participant in the prospective study had whole blood, serum and a nasopharyngeal or oropharyngeal swab collected by mobile phlebotomists. Participants in the prospective study had the option to provide additional blood draws and questionnaires over a roughly two-month period. Prospective study blood samples were shipped either frozen or at room temperature before DNA extraction.

The V and J segments used are TRBV11-3 and TRBJ2-1; the D gene is perhaps TRBD2, from 5 matching bases. Sequencing was carried out using PBMCs or T cells enriched from blood (not recorded which). The receptor comes from a woman in her 30s who had been exposed to COVID-19. The sequence in DNA is TGTGCCAGCAGCCAGAGTGTCGGGAACGAGCAGTTCTTC. This gives the protein CASSQSVGNEQFF.